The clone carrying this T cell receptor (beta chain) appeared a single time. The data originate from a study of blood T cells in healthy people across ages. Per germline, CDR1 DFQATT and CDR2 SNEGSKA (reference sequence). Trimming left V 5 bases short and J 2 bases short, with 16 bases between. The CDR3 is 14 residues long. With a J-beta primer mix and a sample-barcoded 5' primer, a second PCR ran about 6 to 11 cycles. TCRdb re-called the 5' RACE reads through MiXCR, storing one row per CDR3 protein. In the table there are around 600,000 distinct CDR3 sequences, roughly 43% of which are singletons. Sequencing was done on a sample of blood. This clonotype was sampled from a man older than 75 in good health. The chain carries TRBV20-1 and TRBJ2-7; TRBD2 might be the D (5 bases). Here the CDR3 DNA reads TGCAGTGCTTCCCGCCAGGACTCCACCTACGAGCAGTACTTC. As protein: CSASRQDSTYEQYF.